This TCR beta chain derives from a study of T-cell reconstitution after alpha-beta-depleted transplantation in children. Findings of the study overall: The origin of alpha-beta T cells about two months after transplant was reportedly several hundred expanded graft clones.

This clonotype was seen many times. No antigen is known for it. Germline V CDR1 and CDR2: SGHTA, FQGNSA. The CDR3 runs 16 residues. Unmatched junction bases numbered 6, after V lost 1 base and J lost 3 bases. TCRbeta library construction was performed incorporating unique molecular identifiers. MiXCR, applied by TCRdb to the PCR reads, yields one record per CDR3 protein. The sample shows around 490,000 distinct CDR3 sequences, 9.5% to 12% of them seen only once. The specimen comprised PBMCs, mostly from graft donor cells, sampled 180 days after TCRalphabeta/CD19-depleted stem cell transplant. This chain joins TRBV7-2 and TRBJ2-5; TRBD2 aligns across 9 bases. This receptor was obtained from a female patient between 2 and 15 years old who had a stem cell transplant for aplastic anemia, so the T cells may come from the graft donor. This CDR3 is CASSLGAGGLEETQYF. CDR3 DNA sequence: TGTGCCAGCAGCTTAGGGGCGGGGGGGCTAGAAGAGACCCAGTACTTC.